This TCR beta chain was profiled in a study of blood T cells in healthy people across ages. This clonotype has just a few counts. No antigen is known for it. J gave up 12 bases and V 4 bases, and 11 bases lay outside the gene matches. CDR3 length: 13 residues. Germline values: CDR1 DFQATT, CDR2 SNEGSKA (reference sequence). Primers used in a second PCR of roughly 7 to 12 cycles were a sample-barcoded 5' primer and a J-beta primer mix. A template-switch adaptor that had 12 random nucleotides put a tag on each cDNA molecule. TCRdb independently ran MiXCR on the 5' RACE reads; one entry per CDR3 protein. The sample contains around 1,000,000 distinct CDR3 sequences, under 30% of which appear only once. Findings and limits, study-wide: Those diversity estimates obtained from one million T cells were thought to be underestimates.

The sample was also reused in another study, on T cells of mothers and their children.

The sequence came from a girl aged 2 to 9 in good health. Sequencing input: blood. The rearrangement joins TRBV20-1 to TRBJ2-7, with TRBD2 matching 11 bases. CDR3 protein: CSATSLAGVVRYF. The CDR3 DNA sequence: TGCAGTGCTACTTCACTAGCGGGAGTTGTTCGGTACTTC.